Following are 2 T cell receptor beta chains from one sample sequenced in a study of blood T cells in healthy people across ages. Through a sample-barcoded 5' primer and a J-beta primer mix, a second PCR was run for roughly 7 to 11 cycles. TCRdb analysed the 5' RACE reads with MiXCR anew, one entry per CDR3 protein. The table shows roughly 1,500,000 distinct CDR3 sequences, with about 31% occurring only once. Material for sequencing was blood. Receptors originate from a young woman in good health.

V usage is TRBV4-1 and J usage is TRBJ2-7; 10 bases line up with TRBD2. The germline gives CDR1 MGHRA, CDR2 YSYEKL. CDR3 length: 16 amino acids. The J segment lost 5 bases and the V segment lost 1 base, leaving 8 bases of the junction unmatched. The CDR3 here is CASSQASASGSNEQYF. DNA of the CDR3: TGCGCCAGCAGCCAAGCCTCGGCTAGCGGGAGTAACGAGCAGTACTTC.

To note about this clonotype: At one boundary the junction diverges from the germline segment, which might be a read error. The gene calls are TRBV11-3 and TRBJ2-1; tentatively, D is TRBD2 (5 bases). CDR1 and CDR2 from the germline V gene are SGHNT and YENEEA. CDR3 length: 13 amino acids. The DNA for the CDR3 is TGTGCCGGCAGCTTAACTAGGAGGAATGAGCAGTTCTTC. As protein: CAGSLTRRNEQFF.